This T cell receptor beta chain was sequenced in a study of blood T cell repertoires in COVID-19. V lost 2 bases, J lost 2 bases, and 7 bases stayed unmatched. This CDR3 comprises 16 residues. Looked up from germline, CDR1 is SEHNR and CDR2 is FQNEAQ (reference sequence). The data were produced by immunoSEQ multiplex PCR, yet TCRdb's version contains in-frame clones alone and is incomplete. The data hold some 150,000 clones, with 80% to 90% observed a single time. This TCR was sampled from a man in his 60s with active or convalescent COVID-19. The chain has TRBV7-9 and TRBJ2-5; 8 bases agree with TRBD2. The material sequenced was peripheral blood. In DNA, the CDR3 is TGTGCCAGCAGCTTAATTGGCGGGGGGTTTCAAGAGACCCAGTACTTC. Its translation is CASSLIGGGFQETQYF.